This entry is about one T cell receptor beta chain. Its antigen remains unidentified. The sample belongs to a study of T cell responses to AZD1222 COVID-19 vaccine. Study-wide results and limits: Only five to seven individuals given AZD1222 were seropositive at baseline.

Deletions cut 7 bases from V and 4 bases from J, with 14 bases between. The CDR3 runs 13 residues. From germline, CDR1 is SNHLY and CDR2 FYNNEI. Using immunoSEQ multiplex PCR, the repertoire was profiled, and TCRdb retains in-frame clones only, with some absent. The repertoire has around 87,000 clones, more than 80% of them found once; the top ten carry roughly 2.7%. The V gene is TRBV2, the J gene TRBJ2-7; D remains unclear. Sequences were derived from peripheral blood, sampled 28 days after the second AZD1222 dose. This TCR was sampled from an adult who received the AZD1222 COVID-19 vaccine. The CDR3 reads CASKGHLGYEQYF. The CDR3 nucleotides read TGTGCCAGCAAAGGGCATCTCGGGTACGAGCAGTACTTC. Filled out from reference TRBV2 and TRBJ2-7, the complete variable domain reads EPEVTQTPSHQVTQMGQEVILRCVPISNHLYFYWYRQILGQKVEFLVSFYNNEISEKSEIFDDQFSVERPDGSNFTLKIRSTKLEDSAMYFCASKGHLGYEQYFGPGTRLTVT.